The entry below describes one T cell receptor beta chain. This clone was counted once. Its antigen remains unidentified. No base quality values were provided; no much bigger clone lies one nucleotide off. Between the V and J ends, shortened by 3 bases and 6 bases respectively, the junction contains 11 bases. The CDR3 holds 13 amino acids from the cysteine to the phenylalanine. The entry retains the CDR3 DNA only, 39 bases that are in frame from base 1. CDR1 LNHDA and CDR2 SQIVND are derived from the germline V gene (reference sequence). These data come from a study of blood T cell repertoires in COVID-19 (TCRdb year 2020). Regarding the study in general: The collaborator samples originated in the United States, Italy and Spain and spanned the acute and convalescent phases of COVID-19. The material from the prospective study consisted of cDNA or gDNA derived from T cells, B-cell-depleted T cells, or PBMCs. Deeply sampled blood TCRbeta repertoires from subjects exposed to, actively infected with, or recovered from COVID-19 were included in the dataset. The repertoires were made available in a free public database intended to serve as a resource for research on the immune response to SARS-CoV-2. The samples were drawn from two sources: the first 160 participants of the ongoing ImmuneRACE study, and 1,254 subjects contributed by 6 global collaborators. A de-identified subject ID, COVID-19 status, age in years and sex were almost always included in the sample metadata. Where HLA class I and class II types were available, the types were taken from metadata supplied by the sample provider, not from assay-based typing. Study-wide conclusions, independent of this receptor: Clinical and demographic metadata were provided uncurated, with the amount varying by source and participant.

The immunoSEQ Assay, a bias-controlled multiplex PCR, was used to amplify TCRbeta CDR3 regions from genomic DNA. The authors' analysis ran thus. Within the assay, amplification of reference gene primers was used to estimate how many nucleated cells each sample contained. To quantify the absolute abundance of each unique TCRbeta CDR3 rearrangement, sequence reads were collapsed and filtered. Productive Simpson clonality was computed per sample as the square root of Simpson's diversity index over productive rearrangements. TCRdb obtained this table from immuneACCESS and retained in-frame rearrangements with V and J assigned. These tables miss some clones; where compared with another copy, unresolved V genes account for less than half of the shortfall, and the remainder is unexplained. V, J and clone size reflect that table, while D and trimming were determined from the DNA. Here the sample has around 470,000 clones; roughly 87% occur a single time. The ten largest clones capture approximately 0.65% of the sample.

Participants in the prospective study were aged about 18 to 95 years, lived in 20 to 30 United States geographic areas, and enrolled through a virtual design. To assign participants to cohorts, the prospective study relied on clinical history that participants themselves reported in a screening survey and a study questionnaire. ImmuneRACE Cohort 3 recovered participants were defined by two consecutive negative NP/OP PCR tests, healthcare professional clearance, or symptom resolution. Each participant in the prospective study had whole blood, serum and a nasopharyngeal or oropharyngeal swab collected by mobile phlebotomists. Additional blood draws and questionnaires over an approximately 2-month period could optionally be provided by prospective study participants. Blood samples from the prospective study were shipped frozen or at room temperature prior to DNA extraction.

The rearranged chain carries TRBV19 and TRBJ1-1; the best D guess is TRBD1, with 5 bases matching. The clonotype originates from a man aged 18-30 years who had recovered from COVID-19. Sequencing used PBMCs or T cells enriched from blood (not recorded which). The CDR3 reads CASSMVSGAEAFF. The nucleotide sequence reads as follows: TGTGCCAGTAGTATGGTGTCGGGGGCTGAAGCTTTCTTT.